This T cell receptor (beta chain) was profiled in a study of PD-L1 blockade in urothelial cancer. Study details: The patients first took atezolizumab at some point between 2014 and 2015, receiving 1,200 mg intravenously every 3 weeks. Investigators checked blood 3 weeks (second dose) and 6 weeks after treatment start. Study results and limitations: In blood at 3 weeks, tumor-associated clones expanded more among patients with durable benefit.

Sequencing was performed with immunoSEQ multiplex PCR; in TCRdb, only in-frame clones are kept and a portion is missing. Of roughly 84,000 clones in the sample, more than 75% are singletons; the top ten hold over 7.5%. It was locally advanced or metastatic urothelial carcinoma that patients had. As regards this clone: No antigen is known for it.

The V end was cut by 4 bases, the J end by 2 bases, with 15 bases between. CDR1 and CDR2 from the germline V gene are SGHNT and YENEEA. The CDR3 sequence is 15 residues long. This rearrangement joins TRBV11-3 to TRBJ2-7; D is possibly TRBD1 (6 bases). The specimen was PBMCs, collected around atezolizumab (anti-PD-L1) treatment. The origin of this receptor is a man between 70 and 80 years old with urothelial cancer. In DNA form, the CDR3 reads TGTGCCAGCAGCTCCTACTGGACAGCCCCCTACGAGCAGTACTTC. Protein sequence: CASSSYWTAPYEQYF.